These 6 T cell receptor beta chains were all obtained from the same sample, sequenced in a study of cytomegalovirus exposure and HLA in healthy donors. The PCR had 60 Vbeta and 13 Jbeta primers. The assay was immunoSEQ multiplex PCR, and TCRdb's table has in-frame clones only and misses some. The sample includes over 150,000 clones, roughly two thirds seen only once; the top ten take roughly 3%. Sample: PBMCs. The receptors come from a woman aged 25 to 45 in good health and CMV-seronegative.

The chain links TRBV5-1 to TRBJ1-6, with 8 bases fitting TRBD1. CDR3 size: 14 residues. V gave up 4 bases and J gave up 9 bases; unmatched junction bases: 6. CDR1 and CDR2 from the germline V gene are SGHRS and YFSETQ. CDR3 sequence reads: CASSSDRGGSPLHF. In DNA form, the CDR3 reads TGCGCCAGCAGCAGTGACAGGGGAGGTTCACCCCTCCACTTT. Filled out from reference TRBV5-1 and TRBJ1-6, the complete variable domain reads KAGVTQTPRYLIKTRGQQVTLSCSPISGHRSVSWYQQTPGQGLQFLFEYFSETQRNKGNFPGRFSGRQFSNSRSEMNVSTLELGDSALYLCASSSDRGGSPLHFGNGTRLTVT.

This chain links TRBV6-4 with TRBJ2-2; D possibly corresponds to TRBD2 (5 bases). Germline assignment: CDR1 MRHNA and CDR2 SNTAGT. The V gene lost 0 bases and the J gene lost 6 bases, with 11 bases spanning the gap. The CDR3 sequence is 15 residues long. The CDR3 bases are TGTGCCAGCAGTGACTCTGGAGGAGAGGCCGGGGAGCTGTTTTTT. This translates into CASSDSGGEAGELFF.

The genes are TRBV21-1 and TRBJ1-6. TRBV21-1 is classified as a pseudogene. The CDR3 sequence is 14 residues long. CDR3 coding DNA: TGTGCCAGCAGCCCTCATGGCGGCCTTTCACCCCTCCACTTT. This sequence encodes CASSPHGGLSPLHF.

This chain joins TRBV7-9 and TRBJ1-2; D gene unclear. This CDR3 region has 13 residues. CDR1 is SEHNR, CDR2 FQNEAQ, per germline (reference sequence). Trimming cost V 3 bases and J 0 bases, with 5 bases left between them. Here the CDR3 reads CASSFPANYGYTF. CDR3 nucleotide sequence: TGTGCCAGCAGCTTCCCAGCTAACTATGGCTACACCTTC.

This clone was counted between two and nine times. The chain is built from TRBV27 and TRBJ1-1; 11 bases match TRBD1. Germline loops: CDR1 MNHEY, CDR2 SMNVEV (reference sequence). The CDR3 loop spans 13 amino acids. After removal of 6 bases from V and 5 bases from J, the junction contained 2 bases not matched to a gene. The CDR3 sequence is CASRGQGATEAFF. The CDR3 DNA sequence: TGTGCCAGCAGAGGACAGGGGGCAACTGAAGCTTTCTTT.

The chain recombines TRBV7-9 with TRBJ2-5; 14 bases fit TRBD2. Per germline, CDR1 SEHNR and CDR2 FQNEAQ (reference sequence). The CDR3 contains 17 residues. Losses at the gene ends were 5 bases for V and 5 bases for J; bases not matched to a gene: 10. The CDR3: CASSRGGLAGGLETQYF. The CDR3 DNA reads TGTGCCAGCAGCCGAGGTGGACTAGCGGGAGGTCTGGAGACCCAGTACTTC. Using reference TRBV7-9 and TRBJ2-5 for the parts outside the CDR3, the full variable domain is DTGVSQNPRHKITKRGQNVTFRCDPISEHNRLYWYRQTLGQGPEFLTYFQNEAQLEKSRLLSDRFSAERPKGSFSTLEIQRTEQGDSAMYLCASSRGGLAGGLETQYFGPGTRLLVL.